These T cell receptor beta chains were read from a single sample in a study of blood T cell repertoires in COVID-19. Profiling relied on immunoSEQ multiplex PCR, and the TCRdb table lists in-frame clones only, not all of them. This table holds 130,000 to 150,000 clones, around four fifths found once. The specimen sequenced was PBMCs or T cells enriched from blood (not recorded which). The receptors here all came from a woman aged 40 to 50 who had recovered from COVID-19. The CDR3 runs from the conserved cysteine through the conserved F or W. A D gene is named only where the DNA matches it firmly. Clone size is given for some rows only: seen once, a few or many times, or a class if the clone is expanded.

TRBJ1-1,once,TRBD1,TRBV7-9,CASSRTGLNTEAFF,TGTGCCAGCAGTCGGACAGGGTTGAACACTGAAGCTTTCTTT
TRBJ2-1,NA,NA,TRBV9,CASSAGEPYNEQFF,TGTGCCAGCAGCGCGGGAGAACCCTACAATGAGCAGTTCTTC
TRBJ2-7,NA,TRBD2,TRBV4-2,CASSQQWVAGGLYEQYF,TGTGCCAGCAGCCAACAGTGGGTAGCGGGGGGGCTCTACGAGCAGTACTTC
TRBJ1-3,many,TRBD1,TRBV5-1,CASGTGEGNTIYF,TGCGCCAGCGGGACAGGGGAAGGAAACACCATATATTTT
TRBJ1-4,once,NA,TRBV15,CATSRGGDDEKLFF,TGTGCCACCAGCAGAGGGGGCGACGATGAAAAACTGTTTTTT
TRBJ1-5,few,NA,TRBV5-1,CASSLGATGQPQHF,TGCGCCAGCAGCTTGGGGGCTACAGGTCAGCCCCAGCATTTT
TRBJ2-1,once,NA,TRBV2,CASSEAPGVGDNEQFF,TGTGCCAGCAGTGAAGCGCCGGGGGTCGGGGACAATGAGCAGTTCTTC
TRBJ2-1,NA,TRBD2,TRBV27,CASSFPTSGGGNEQFF,TGTGCCAGCAGTTTCCCGACTAGCGGGGGCGGCAATGAGCAGTTCTTC
TRBJ1-6,NA,NA,TRBV7-8,CASSQRGGDSSPLHF,TGTGCCAGCAGCCAAAGGGGCGGGGATTCCTCACCCCTCCACTTT
TRBJ2-1,NA,NA,TRBV30,CAWSVGLGNEQFF,TGTGCCTGGAGTGTCGGGTTGGGCAATGAGCAGTTCTTC
TRBJ2-1,NA,TRBD2,TRBV2,CASRGGRHNEQFF,TGTGCCAGCAGGGGGGGGAGACACAATGAGCAGTTCTTC
TRBJ2-7,NA,NA,TRBV3-1/TRBV3-2,CASSQDEVKQYF,TGTGCCAGCAGCCAAGACGAGGTGAAGCAGTACTTC
TRBJ2-7,NA,NA,TRBV7-2,CASSSLAPEQYF,TGTGCCAGCAGCTCGCTAGCGCCCGAGCAGTACTTC
TRBJ2-7,NA,NA,TRBV6-5,CASINRESYEQYF,TGTGCCAGCATAAACAGGGAGTCCTACGAGCAGTACTTC
TRBJ1-2,NA,TRBD1,TRBV12-3/TRBV12-4,CASRSDRVFGYTF,TGTGCCAGCAGGTCGGACAGGGTGTTTGGCTACACCTTC
TRBJ2-3,once,TRBD2,TRBV27,CASSFSGATDTQYF,TGTGCCAGCAGTTTTAGCGGGGCAACAGATACGCAGTATTTT
TRBJ1-2,once,NA,TRBV9,CASSVAEGTNYGYTF,TGTGCCAGCAGCGTAGCCGAGGGTACTAACTATGGCTACACCTTC
TRBJ1-4,NA,TRBD1,TRBV5-1,CASSQGATNEKLFF,TGCGCCAGCTCCCAGGGGGCCACTAATGAAAAACTGTTTTTT
TRBJ1-1,NA,NA,TRBV2,CASSERPGNTEAFF,TGTGCCAGCAGTGAAAGGCCAGGGAACACTGAAGCTTTCTTT
TRBJ2-2,once,TRBD1,TRBV5-1,CASSPQDRAYGELFF,TGCGCCAGCAGCCCCCAGGACAGGGCATACGGGGAGCTGTTTTTT
TRBJ2-1,NA,NA,TRBV2,CASRQRNEQFF,TGTGCCAGCAGACAGCGGAATGAGCAGTTCTTC
TRBJ2-3,NA,TRBD2,TRBV29-1,CSVFWREGQDTQYF,TGCAGCGTTTTCTGGCGGGAGGGCCAAGATACGCAGTATTTT
TRBJ2-7,few,TRBD2,TRBV5-1,CASSPRGGSSYEQYF,TGCGCCAGCAGCCCCCGGGGGGGTTCGTCCTACGAGCAGTACTTC
TRBJ1-1,few,NA,TRBV6-5,CASNQGQSSTEAFF,TGTGCCAGCAATCAGGGGCAGTCGAGCACTGAAGCTTTCTTT
TRBJ2-3,NA,TRBD2,TRBV30,CAWSGDSGFISTDTQYF,TGTGCCTGGAGTGGAGATAGCGGGTTTATCAGCACAGATACGCAGTATTTT
TRBJ2-1,NA,NA,TRBV19,CASSPGQDYYNEQFF,TGTGCCAGTAGCCCAGGGCAGGATTATTACAATGAGCAGTTCTTC
TRBJ1-2,NA,TRBD1,TRBV2,CASRLPTGSRSYTF,TGTGCCAGCAGGCTACCGACAGGGAGTCGAAGCTACACCTTC
TRBJ1-4,NA,NA,TRBV6-5,CASTGVNNEKLFF,TGTGCCAGCACGGGGGTTAATAATGAAAAACTGTTTTTT
TRBJ2-2,NA,TRBD1,TRBV7-9,CASSSGQGNTGELFF,TGTGCCAGCAGCTCTGGACAGGGGAACACCGGGGAGCTGTTTTTT
TRBJ1-6,NA,TRBD1,TRBV18,CASSPGQDNSPLHF,TGTGCCAGCTCACCAGGACAGGATAATTCACCCCTCCACTTT
TRBJ2-1,many,TRBD2,TRBV11-2,CASSFFSGDDEQFF,TGTGCCAGCAGCTTCTTTAGCGGGGACGATGAGCAGTTCTTC
TRBJ2-5,NA,TRBD1,TRBV27,CASSSRDRQETQYF,TGTGCCAGCAGTTCCCGGGACAGGCAAGAGACCCAGTACTTC
TRBJ1-2,NA,TRBD1,TRBV7-9,CASSLKQGADYGYTF,TGTGCCAGCAGCTTAAAACAGGGGGCGGACTATGGCTACACCTTC
TRBJ1-5,NA,NA,TRBV19,CASSGQPLNQPQHF,TGTGCCAGTAGCGGACAGCCTCTCAATCAGCCCCAGCATTTT
TRBJ2-2,NA,TRBD2,TRBV18,CASSPTSGATGELFF,TGTGCCAGCTCACCGACTAGCGGTGCCACCGGGGAGCTGTTTTTT
TRBJ1-1,NA,NA,TRBV18,CASSLDMNTEAFF,TGTGCCAGCTCACTGGACATGAACACTGAAGCTTTCTTT
TRBJ2-2,NA,TRBD2,TRBV5-1,CASSSRLADTGELFF,TGCGCCAGCAGCTCCCGGCTAGCGGACACCGGGGAGCTGTTTTTT
TRBJ1-3,NA,NA,TRBV16,CASSQQQGYGNTIYF,TGTGCCAGCAGCCAGCAGCAGGGGTATGGAAACACCATATATTTT
TRBJ1-1,NA,NA,TRBV5-4,CASSLAVNTEAFF,TGTGCCAGCAGCTTGGCCGTGAACACTGAAGCTTTCTTT
TRBJ2-2,NA,TRBD1,TRBV19,CASSPPKQGAGTGELFF,TGTGCCAGTAGCCCTCCCAAACAGGGGGCGGGCACCGGGGAGCTGTTTTTT
TRBJ2-7,NA,TRBD1,TRBV30,CAWSRQGALEQYF,TGTGCCTGGTCGAGACAGGGGGCGCTTGAGCAGTACTTC
TRBJ2-2,many,NA,TRBV6-4,CASSPGETGELFF,TGTGCCAGCAGTCCCGGGGAAACCGGGGAGCTGTTTTTT
TRBJ2-7,NA,NA,TRBV5-8,CASSLGHPYEQYF,TGTGCCAGCAGCTTGGGACATCCGTACGAGCAGTACTTC
TRBJ2-5,many,TRBD2,TRBV6-5,CASSKALAGQETQYF,TGTGCCAGCAGTAAGGCCCTAGCGGGACAAGAGACCCAGTACTTC
TRBJ1-2,NA,TRBD1,TRBV4-1,CASSQVPGTGEGYTF,TGCGCCAGCAGCCAAGTCCCCGGGACAGGGGAAGGCTACACCTTC
TRBJ2-1,NA,TRBD1,TRBV9,CASSVSQGESNEQFF,TGTGCCAGCAGCGTTTCTCAGGGGGAGAGCAATGAGCAGTTCTTC
TRBJ2-7,once,NA,TRBV4-1,CASSQVPTSNAREQYF,TGCGCCAGCAGCCAAGTACCCACATCAAACGCCCGCGAGCAGTACTTC
TRBJ2-2,NA,NA,TRBV10-3,CAISESTGGDRNTGELFF,TGTGCCATCAGTGAGTCAACTGGAGGGGACAGGAACACCGGGGAGCTGTTTTTT
TRBJ1-1,NA,NA,TRBV5-4,CASSLGGARNTEAFF,TGTGCCAGCAGCTTGGGGGGCGCTCGGAACACTGAAGCTTTCTTT
TRBJ2-7,NA,NA,TRBV11-3,CASSSGGAYEQYF,TGTGCCAGCAGCTCCGGCGGAGCCTACGAGCAGTACTTC
TRBJ1-2,NA,NA,TRBV13,CASSLVGEGDGYTF,TGTGCCAGCAGCTTAGTGGGCGAGGGCGATGGCTACACCTTC
TRBJ1-2,NA,NA,TRBV5-1,CASSPDSKNGYTF,TGCGCCAGCAGCCCGGACAGCAAGAATGGCTACACCTTC
TRBJ2-7,few,TRBD2,TRBV7-7,CASSLASGGNYEQYF,TGTGCTAGCAGCTTAGCGAGCGGGGGGAATTACGAGCAGTACTTC